These 8 T cell receptor beta chains were sequenced from one sample in a study of blood T cell repertoires in COVID-19. Repertoires were generated with immunoSEQ multiplex PCR, while TCRdb's copy carries only in-frame clones and drops some. The sample includes fewer than 110,000 clones, about 87% of them seen just once. Specimen: peripheral blood. Receptors originate from a man aged 45 to 65 with active or convalescent COVID-19.

The V and J genes are TRBV14 and TRBJ2-3; 7 bases map to TRBD2. V shed 0 bases and J 2 bases; nucleotides not matched to a gene: 5. This CDR3 comprises 16 residues. CDR1 SGHDN and CDR2 FVKESK come from the germline V gene. CDR3 in DNA: TGTGCCAGCAGCCAAGATCGGGGGGAGCACACAGATACGCAGTATTTT. As protein: CASSQDRGEHTDTQYF. Based on the CDR3 plus reference TRBV14 and TRBJ2-3, the full variable domain is EAGVTQFPSHSVIEKGQTVTLRCDPISGHDNLYWYRRVMGKEIKFLLHFVKESKQDESGMPNNRFLAERTGGTYSTLKVQPAELEDSGVYFCASSQDRGEHTDTQYFGPGTRLTVL.

This clone was observed once. V usage is TRBV5-4 and J usage is TRBJ1-1, with D perhaps matching TRBD1 (6 bases). This CDR3 has 14 residues. Germline CDR1 is SGHNT and CDR2 is YYREEE (reference sequence). The V and J ends lost 3 bases and 4 bases respectively, with 13 bases between them. CDR3 region: CASSYYRAGTEAFF. For the CDR3, the DNA is TGTGCCAGCAGCTACTACAGGGCGGGCACTGAAGCTTTCTTT.

This clone was seen just once. The chain carries TRBV5-4 and TRBJ2-4; 9 positions match TRBD1. V lost 4 bases and J lost 7; bases outside the gene matches: 12. Germline CDR1 reads SGHNT; CDR2 reads YYREEE (reference sequence). The CDR3 is 16 residues long. CDR3 region: CASSTTGTGRLNIQYF. The CDR3 region has the DNA TGTGCCAGCAGCACTACCGGGACAGGGCGGCTGAACATTCAGTACTTC.

J is TRBJ2-1 and V is TRBV4-3; TRBD1 agrees at 10 bases. CDR1 is LGHNA, CDR2 YSLEER, per germline. This CDR3 has 15 amino acids. The V segment lost 4 bases and the J segment 9 bases; nucleotides outside the gene matches: 9. CDR3 coding DNA: TGCGCCAGCAGCCCCCGGGACAGGGGAACAGGTGAGCAGTTCTTC. Translated: CASSPRDRGTGEQFF.

The chain recombines TRBV7-8 with TRBJ1-2; tentative D call: TRBD1 (6 bases). Germline V CDR1 and CDR2: SGHVS, FQNEAQ. Trimming stripped 3 bases from V and 6 bases from J, with 17 bases between. The CDR3 totals 15 residues. DNA of the CDR3: TGTGCCAGCAGCTTTTCTGAGGGGGTGAGAAATGGCTACACCTTC. This gives the protein CASSFSEGVRNGYTF.

CDR3 in amino acids: CASSLKRWQPSYEQYF. In DNA, the CDR3 is TGTGCCAGCAGTCTCAAGCGGTGGCAGCCGTCCTACGAGCAGTACTTC. V gene TRBV7-8 combines with J gene TRBJ2-7; possibly TRBD2 for D (5 bases). The ends were cut back, 6 bases at V and 1 base at J, with 19 bases in the middle. The CDR3 has 16 amino acids. Germline CDR1 reads SGHVS; CDR2 reads FQNEAQ.

The chain recombines TRBV18 with TRBJ2-7; TRBD1 matches 9 bases. From germline, CDR1 is KGHSH and CDR2 LQKENI. This CDR3 region has 13 residues. Germline trimming cut 3 bases from V and 7 bases from J; bases unmatched to any gene: 4. CDR3 sequence reads: CASSPPGTGEQYF. CDR3 DNA sequence: TGTGCCAGCTCACCCCCGGGGACAGGGGAGCAGTACTTC.

This rearrangement joins TRBV5-4 to TRBJ2-7; TRBD1 aligns across 7 bases. J was trimmed by 3 bases and V by 0 bases; bases with no gene match: 6. CDR1 is SGHNT and CDR2 is YYREEE in the germline V gene (reference sequence). There are 15 residues in the CDR3. This CDR3 reads CASSLEGAVGYEQYF. In DNA, the CDR3 is TGTGCCAGCAGCTTGGAGGGGGCGGTGGGCTACGAGCAGTACTTC.